The 16 T cell receptor beta chains in this list originate from one sample, sequenced in a study of T-cell reconstitution after alpha-beta-depleted transplantation in children. Preparation of the TCRbeta library was carried out with unique molecular identifiers. TCRdb passed the PCR reads through MiXCR, listing each CDR3 protein once. The sample yields roughly 610,000 distinct CDR3 sequences, more than 9% seen once. Sample: PBMCs from the stem cell graft donor, taken from the stem cell graft. All receptors derive from a human donor who donated a stem cell graft to a child with acute myeloid leukemia.

This clonotype was found a few times. V and J are TRBV28 and TRBJ1-2, with D perhaps TRBD1 (5 bases). The germline V and J ends were trimmed by 2 bases and 4 bases, with 11 bases remaining between them. The CDR3 length is 14 residues. Looked up from germline, CDR1 is MDHEN and CDR2 is SYDVKM. The CDR3 loop is CASSLVGGGYGYTF. CDR3 bases: TGTGCCAGCAGTTTAGTTGGGGGAGGCTATGGCTACACCTTC.

This clonotype has a handful of counts. CDR3 sequence: CASGSGGKKLFF. DNA of the CDR3: TGTGCCAGCGGGTCAGGGGGGAAAAAACTGTTTTTT. This chain uses TRBV12-3 or TRBV12-4 with TRBJ1-4; TRBD1 agrees at 7 bases. With V trimmed by 8 bases and J by 9 bases, 6 bases remained unmatched. This CDR3 spans 12 amino acids.

The table lists this clonotype with a few counts. The chain combines TRBV5-1 with TRBJ2-3; weak D call: TRBD1 (6 bases). The germline gives CDR1 SGHRS, CDR2 YFSETQ. Trimming removed 6 bases at V and 0 bases at J, with 14 bases between. The CDR3 spans 15 residues. The CDR3 protein is CASKRGTQSTDTQYF. CDR3 in DNA: TGCGCCAGCAAGAGGGGGACCCAAAGCACAGATACGCAGTATTTT. The whole variable domain, remainder taken from reference TRBV5-1 and TRBJ2-3, is KAGVTQTPRYLIKTRGQQVTLSCSPISGHRSVSWYQQTPGQGLQFLFEYFSETQRNKGNFPGRFSGRQFSNSRSEMNVSTLELGDSALYLCASKRGTQSTDTQYFGPGTRLTVL.

The gene calls are TRBV9 and TRBJ2-7; D ambiguous. Germline-derived CDR1 and CDR2 are SGDLS and YYNGEE. Trimming pared 0 bases from V and 8 bases from J, leaving 12 bases between. The CDR3 runs to 13 residues. CDR3 protein: CASSVDSSLKQYF. The CDR3 nucleotides are TGTGCCAGCAGCGTAGATAGTTCCTTAAAGCAGTACTTC.

This clonotype was detected many times. The chain uses TRBV20-1 and TRBJ1-6; D remains ambiguous. The germline V and J ends were trimmed by 0 bases and 0 bases, with 6 bases remaining between them. CDR1 and CDR2 from the germline V gene are DFQATT and SNEGSKA (reference sequence). This CDR3 is 15 amino acids long. This CDR3 reads CSARDVGSYNSPLHF. The CDR3 DNA reads TGCAGTGCTAGAGATGTGGGCTCCTATAATTCACCCCTCCACTTT.

This chain links TRBV29-1 with TRBJ2-5; 7 nucleotides align to TRBD2. V was clipped by 8 bases and J by 5 bases; unmatched bases: 8. The CDR3 extends over 12 amino acids. Germline CDR1 SQVTM, CDR2 ANQGSEA. In DNA form, the CDR3 reads TGCAGCAAGACTAGCAGCACGGAGACCCAGTACTTC. Its protein product is CSKTSSTETQYF.

The chain has TRBV25-1 and TRBJ2-5, with TRBD1 as a possible D gene (6 bases). Trimming pared 6 bases from V and 2 bases from J, leaving 16 bases between. Looked up from germline, CDR1 is MGHDK and CDR2 is SYGVNS. The CDR3 runs to 15 residues. The CDR3 loop reads CASSGDKVIQETQYF. CDR3 nucleotides: TGTGCCAGCAGCGGGGACAAGGTTATACAAGAGACCCAGTACTTC. Looking up the rest from reference TRBV25-1 and TRBJ2-5 gives the full variable domain: EADIYQTPRYLVIGTGKKITLECSQTMGHDKMYWYQQDPGMELHLIHYSYGVNSTEKGDLSSESTVSRIRTEHFPLTLESARPSHTSQYLCASSGDKVIQETQYFGPGTRLLVL.

This clonotype was seen a handful of times. This chain links TRBV9 with TRBJ1-3, with TRBD1 identical over 8 bases. The J segment lost 5 bases and the V segment lost 2 bases, leaving 6 bases of the junction unmatched. CDR1 and CDR2 from the germline V gene are SGDLS and YYNGEE. The CDR3 consists of 15 residues. In DNA, the CDR3 is TGTGCCAGCAGCGTCCAGGGGGCTTTTCGAAACACCATATATTTT. It translates to CASSVQGAFRNTIYF. The full variable domain, in which reference TRBV9 and TRBJ1-3 provide the parts outside the CDR3, is DSGVTQTPKHLITATGQRVTLRCSPRSGDLSVYWYQQSLDQGLQFLIQYYNGEERAKGNILERFSAQQFPDLHSELNLSSLELGDSALYFCASSVQGAFRNTIYFGEGSWLTVV.

This clonotype has a handful of counts. The chain has TRBV11-1 and TRBJ2-4; a possible D gene is TRBD2 (5 bases). CDR1 SGHAT and CDR2 FQDESV come from the germline V gene (reference sequence). The CDR3 is 15 residues long. V lost 4 bases to trimming and J lost 5 bases, with 15 bases between them. CDR3 DNA sequence: TGTGCCAGCAGCTACCGAGGACTTGTTCAAAACATTCAGTACTTC. Translating it yields CASSYRGLVQNIQYF. The full variable domain, with the rest looked up from reference TRBV11-1 and TRBJ2-4, is EAEVAQSPRYKITEKSQAVAFWCDPISGHATLYWYRQILGQGPELLVQFQDESVVDDSQLPKDRFSAERLKGVDSTLKIQPAELGDSAMYLCASSYRGLVQNIQYFGAGTRLSVL.

The sample holds a few counts of this clonotype. V is TRBV12-3 or TRBV12-4 and J is TRBJ2-7, with D hard to call. CDR3 size: 13 residues. The germline V and J ends were trimmed by 2 bases and 0 bases, with 5 bases remaining between them. The chain's CDR3 is CASSLQLSYEQYF. Here the CDR3 DNA reads TGTGCCAGCAGTTTACAACTCTCCTACGAGCAGTACTTC.

This clonotype came up a few times. The chain employs TRBV27 and TRBJ2-5; D gene ambiguous. The CDR3 sequence is 13 residues long. The ends were cut back, 3 bases at V and 6 bases at J, with 11 bases in the middle. CDR1 is MNHEY and CDR2 is SMNVEV in the germline V gene (reference sequence). The CDR3 DNA reads as TGTGCCAGCAGTTTTGGGGATTGGAAGACCCAGTACTTC. Translated: CASSFGDWKTQYF.

This clonotype has only a few counts. The chain joins TRBV20-1 to TRBJ2-2; unclear D gene. Germline loops: CDR1 DFQATT, CDR2 SNEGSKA (reference sequence). V was cut by 3 bases and J by 0 bases, with 8 bases left in between. The CDR3 runs to 14 residues. The DNA of the CDR3 is TGCAGTGCTAGTTGGTCAGCGAACACCGGGGAGCTGTTTTTT. The encoded protein is CSASWSANTGELFF.

The chain recombines TRBV29-1 with TRBJ1-3; D is possibly TRBD1 (6 bases). With 4 bases removed from V and 4 bases from J, the gap between germline ends came to 17 bases. The CDR3 sequence is 15 residues long. Germline CDR1 and CDR2: SQVTM and ANQGSEA. In DNA, the CDR3 is TGCAGCGTTGTTCTCCCTAGGGGGTTCGGAAACACCATATATTTT. Its protein is CSVVLPRGFGNTIYF.

This chain connects TRBV27 to TRBJ2-5; possibly TRBD2 for D (5 bases). Germline CDR1 and CDR2: MNHEY and SMNVEV (reference sequence). This CDR3 region has 12 residues. Between the trimmed V and J ends, which lost 2 bases and 7 bases, there was a span of 8 bases. CDR3 residues: CASSLPRGTQYF. As DNA, the CDR3 is TGTGCCAGCAGTTTACCCCGGGGGACCCAGTACTTC.

There are many counts of this clonotype. This chain connects TRBV11-2 to TRBJ2-2; possibly TRBD2 for D (5 bases). The CDR3 consists of 11 residues. The V end lost 3 bases, the J end lost 10 bases, and 6 bases lay between the germline ends. Germline V gene lookup returns CDR1 SGHAT and CDR2 FQNNGV. In DNA, the CDR3 is TGTGCCAGCAGCTTCCTAGCGGAGCTGTTTTTT. This codes for CASSFLAELFF.

This clonotype has a handful of counts. The chain combines TRBV12-3 or TRBV12-4 with TRBJ2-7; possible D gene TRBD1, 5 bases. The CDR3 sequence is 14 residues long. V lost 3 bases and J lost 1, with 10 bases in between. The CDR3 region has the DNA TGTGCCAGCAGTTTTAGGACACTATCCTACGAGCAGTACTTC. Encoded protein: CASSFRTLSYEQYF.